This T cell receptor beta chain appears in the sequencing data of a study of beta chain features in type 1 diabetes. Study-level information: Age, gender and cell yields were alike across patients and healthy donors.

Every isolated RNA sample was fully reverse transcribed, so sequencing captured expressed TCRB transcripts. Some clones are missing from TCRdb's copy, which holds only in-frame ones; the method was immunoSEQ multiplex PCR. Counted here are some 250,000 clones, about 30% occurring once; the ten biggest clones make up approximately 4%. Study observations and caveats: Type 1 diabetes patients had moderately but significantly shorter TCRB CDR3s in all four CD4+ subsets.

About this clone itself: Its antigen is currently unknown.

Every single donor gave one heparinised blood draw, and these averaged about 116 mL. Material for sequencing was central memory CD4+ T cells from blood. This TCR was recovered from a man in his thirties or forties in good health.

CDR3 in amino acids: CASSVRDLGETQYF. The CDR3 bases are TGTGCCAGCAGCGTCCGGGACCTCGGGGAGACCCAGTACTTC. The V gene is TRBV5-4, the J gene TRBJ2-5; D is perhaps TRBD1 or TRBD2 (5 bases each). Trimming took off 4 bases at V and 5 bases at J, with 15 bases between the two ends. Germline CDR1 reads SGHNT; CDR2 reads YYREEE (reference sequence). The CDR3 has 14 residues.